The source of this TCR beta chain is a study of human T cells and chemical hapten exposure. Whole-study context: The cohort included alopecia areata under or over 50% scalp, totalis and universalis. Study-wide results and caveats: TCRs at high frequency, those above 1 in 1000, did not change with DPC sensitization.

As originally analysed: Sequenced samples showed a median of around 91,000 TCRs each, with counts running from around 20,000 to 690,000. TCRdb reprocessed the RACE reads with MiXCR, giving one entry per CDR3 protein. These V and J calls are TCRdb output, not the study's own analysis. Counted here are 80,000 to 100,000 distinct CDR3 sequences, around 9.6% occurring once; the ten biggest clones make up around 3.6%. Sample time point: pre-sensitization, week 0. Indicated treatment: therapeutic diphenylcyclopropenone sensitization with weekly scalp DPC. Patch tests were applied only after blood draws. V lost 7 bases and J 8 bases, leaving 18 bases between the germline ends. This CDR3 comprises 14 residues. The table lists this clonotype with many counts. What it binds is unknown.

The source of this sequence is a woman between 35 and 50 years old with alopecia areata. Some clones in this sample may be carry-over from other donors' samples. Sequencing used whole blood, obtained in connection with sensitization to the hapten diphenylcyclopropenone (DPC). The J gene is TRBJ2-1, the V gene TRBV12-3 or TRBV12-4, with D perhaps matching TRBD1 or TRBD2 (5 bases each). The CDR3 here is CASNNGAVRDEQFF. CDR3 bases: TGTGCCAGCAATAACGGGGCAGTCAGGGATGAGCAGTTCTTC.